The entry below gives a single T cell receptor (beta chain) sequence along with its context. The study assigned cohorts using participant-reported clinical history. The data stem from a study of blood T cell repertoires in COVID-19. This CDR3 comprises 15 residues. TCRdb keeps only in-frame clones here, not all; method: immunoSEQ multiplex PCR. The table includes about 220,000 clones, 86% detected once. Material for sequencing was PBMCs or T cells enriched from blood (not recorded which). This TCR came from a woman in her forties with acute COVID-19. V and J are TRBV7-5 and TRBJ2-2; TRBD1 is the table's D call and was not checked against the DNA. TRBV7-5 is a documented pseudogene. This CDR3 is CVRRLTVANTGELFF. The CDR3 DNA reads TGTGTCAGAAGATTGACAGTCGCGAACACCGGGGAGCTGTTTTTT.